The present TCR beta chain was sequenced within a study of blood T cells in healthy people across ages. Study context: Per two T cells, about one barcoded beta molecule was captured through template switching.

The sample holds a few counts of this clonotype. Alongside a J-beta primer mix, a sample-barcoded 5' primer served in a second PCR lasting about 7 to 11 cycles. Each CDR3 protein gets one entry after TCRdb re-called the 5' RACE reads with MiXCR. The table includes hundreds of thousands of distinct CDR3 sequences, 20% to 30% detected once. The sample was also linked to a second study, of T cells of mothers and their children. That study adds: The people who donated were three healthy Caucasian mothers and their six children. Every mother produced more than 8 million TCR beta CDR3 reads, whereas every child provided about 3 million.

Sequencing was performed on blood. The origin of this receptor is a boy under 18 in good health.

CDR3 protein: CASSLATRNTGELFF. CDR3 in DNA: TGCGCCAGCAGCTTGGCGACCAGGAACACCGGGGAGCTGTTTTTT. V usage is TRBV5-1 and J usage is TRBJ2-2; D call uncertain. V shed 0 bases and J shed 1 base, with 7 bases lying between them. There are 15 residues in the CDR3. Germline V CDR1 and CDR2: SGHRS, YFSETQ.